The 32 T cell receptor beta chains below were found in one sample sequenced in a study of OX40 agonist ivuxolimab in advanced cancers. Profiled with immunoSEQ multiplex PCR; TCRdb holds only in-frame clones, not every one. The sample carries 61,000 or so clones, over 80% recorded once. Source: CD4+ or CD8+ T cells sorted from blood, taken in a trial of the OX40 agonist ivuxolimab. Receptors originate from an adult with an advanced solid tumor such as melanoma, head and neck, liver or kidney cancer.

V is TRBV5-1 and J is TRBJ2-1; 11 bases are a match to TRBD2. Per the germline V gene, CDR1 is SGHRS and CDR2 is YFSETQ. V shed 4 bases, J shed 7 bases, and the junction held 10 bases outside the gene matches. The length of the CDR3 is 16 residues. The CDR3 DNA is TGCGCCAGCAGCGGTAGCGGGGGGGCCAGAGTGAATGAGCAGTTCTTC. This sequence encodes CASSGSGGARVNEQFF.

This clone was seen only once. V gene TRBV6-5 combines with J gene TRBJ2-3, with 7 nucleotides matching TRBD2. V lost 2 bases and J lost 4; bases outside the gene matches: 3. Germline lookup yields CDR1 MNHEY and CDR2 SVGAGI. This CDR3 is 14 amino acids long. The CDR3 DNA reads TGTGCCAGCAGTTACGTCCTAGCGGCAGATACGCAGTATTTT. Its protein is CASSYVLAADTQYF.

The rearrangement uses TRBV5-5 and TRBJ1-5, with TRBD1 identical over 8 bases. The CDR3 consists of 14 residues. Losses at the gene ends were 4 bases for V and 5 bases for J; bases not matched to a gene: 5. The V gene's germline CDR1 is SGHKS and CDR2 YYEKEE (reference sequence). The CDR3 nucleotides read TGTGCCAGCAGCGGAGGACAGGGATATCAGCCCCAGCATTTT. This sequence encodes CASSGGQGYQPQHF.

This clone showed up just a few times. The J gene is TRBJ2-7, the V gene TRBV27, with D unclear. This CDR3 is 12 amino acids long. Germline-derived CDR1 and CDR2 are MNHEY and SMNVEV (reference sequence). The V end lost 6 bases, the J end lost 6 bases, and 12 bases lay between the germline ends. CDR3 residues: CASRPSGGEQYF. CDR3 nucleotides: TGTGCCAGCAGGCCCTCGGGTGGCGAGCAGTACTTC.

The chain's CDR3 is CASSVGPQTNEQFF. Written as DNA, the CDR3 is TGTGCCAGCAGCGTAGGCCCCCAGACCAATGAGCAGTTCTTC. The V call is TRBV9, the J call TRBJ2-1, with no clear D. Germline assignment: CDR1 SGDLS and CDR2 YYNGEE. The CDR3 loop spans 14 amino acids. The V and J ends lost 0 bases and 6 bases respectively, with 10 bases between them.

V and J are TRBV9 and TRBJ1-6, with D perhaps TRBD1 (6 bases). The CDR3 is 18 residues long. Trimming took 3 bases from V and 0 from J, leaving 16 bases between them. Looked up from germline, CDR1 is SGDLS and CDR2 is YYNGEE. The CDR3 DNA sequence: TGTGCCAGCAGCGGAGGGACACTCAGAAGCTCCTATAATTCACCCCTCCACTTT. Encoded protein: CASSGGTLRSSYNSPLHF.

The rearrangement joins TRBV4-2 to TRBJ1-3; D unclear. This CDR3 comprises 15 residues. Germline CDR1 is LGHNA and CDR2 is YNFKEQ. Trimming shortened V by 0 bases and J by 0 bases, and 6 bases separated the two germline ends. The CDR3 loop reads CASSQDGYSGNTIYF. The CDR3 nucleotides read TGTGCCAGCAGCCAAGATGGTTACTCTGGAAACACCATATATTTT.

V usage is TRBV20-1 and J usage is TRBJ2-7, with unresolved D. Trimming pared 4 bases from V and 4 bases from J, leaving 8 bases between. CDR3 length equals 11 residues. From germline, CDR1 is DFQATT and CDR2 SNEGSKA (reference sequence). For the CDR3, the DNA is TGCAGTGCTAACCACCGATACGAGCAGTACTTC. Translation: CSANHRYEQYF.

J is TRBJ2-3 and V is TRBV21-1; the tabulated D call, TRBD2, remains unverified against the DNA. TRBV21-1 is given as a pseudogene. The CDR3 contains 14 residues. In DNA, the CDR3 is TGTGCCAGATTAAATCGAGGGATCACAGATACGCAGTATTTT. The encoded protein is CARLNRGITDTQYF.

The chain carries TRBV19 and TRBJ1-1; D remains unclear. From germline, CDR1 is LNHDA and CDR2 SQIVND (reference sequence). This CDR3 is 17 amino acids long. Trimming shortened V by 10 bases and J by 4 bases, and 28 bases separated the two germline ends. The CDR3 is CATKWAGHRFSGTEAFF. The CDR3 coding sequence is TGTGCCACCAAATGGGCGGGTCACCGATTTAGTGGCACTGAAGCTTTCTTT.

This chain uses TRBV2 with TRBJ1-5; no clear D gene. Deletions cut 0 bases from V and 3 bases from J, with 12 bases between. The CDR3 consists of 16 residues. The germline gives CDR1 SNHLY, CDR2 FYNNEI. The CDR3 region is CASSEAGSTSNQPQHF. Here the CDR3 DNA reads TGTGCCAGCAGTGAAGCGGGCAGTACCTCCAATCAGCCCCAGCATTTT.

The rearrangement uses TRBV2 and TRBJ1-4; D unresolved. V gave up 6 bases and J gave up 8 bases, with 16 bases separating them. Germline V lookup: CDR1 SNHLY, CDR2 FYNNEI. The CDR3 spans 14 residues. Here the CDR3 reads CASSRAVPGEKLFF. CDR3 sequence (DNA): TGTGCCAGCAGCCGGGCTGTGCCGGGGGAAAAACTGTTTTTT.

The V call is TRBV7-6, the J call TRBJ2-7, with TRBD1 matching over 8 bases. Germline-derived CDR1 and CDR2 are SGHVS and FNYEAQ. With V trimmed by 8 bases and J by 0 bases, 6 bases remained unmatched. The CDR3 is 14 residues long. The CDR3 DNA reads TGTGCCAGCGCCGGGACAGGCCTCTCCTACGAGCAGTACTTC. It is translated as CASAGTGLSYEQYF. The full variable domain, with the rest looked up from reference TRBV7-6 and TRBJ2-7, is GAGVSQSPRYKVTKRGQDVALRCDPISGHVSLYWYRQALGQGPEFLTYFNYEAQQDKSGLPNDRFSAERPEGSISTLTIQRTEQRDSAMYRCASAGTGLSYEQYFGPGTRLTVT.

This chain connects TRBV5-1 to TRBJ1-5; unclear D gene. The CDR3 length is 15 residues. Trimming shortened V by 4 bases and J by 4 bases, and 15 bases separated the two germline ends. The germline CDR1 and CDR2 sequences are SGHRS and YFSETQ. The CDR3 region has the DNA TGCGCCAGCAGCCAACTGTCGGGAGAGAATCAGCCCCAGCATTTT. It codes for CASSQLSGENQPQHF.

V and J are TRBV18 and TRBJ2-1; no firm D call. The CDR3 contains 16 residues. In germline, CDR1 is KGHSH, CDR2 LQKENI. The V end was cut by 5 bases, the J end by 5 bases, with 19 bases between. DNA of the CDR3: TGTGCCAGCTCAGCCCAGGTCCCCCGCGGTAACAATGAGCAGTTCTTC. Translation gives CASSAQVPRGNNEQFF.

The gene calls are TRBV6-5 and TRBJ1-2, with 11 bases matching TRBD1. V was clipped by 6 bases and J by 8 bases; unmatched bases: 5. The CDR3 spans 13 residues. Germline V CDR1 and CDR2: MNHEY, SVGAGI. The CDR3 sequence is CASSRGQGVGYTF. The CDR3 DNA reads as TGTGCCAGCAGCCGGGGACAGGGGGTCGGCTACACCTTC.

The genes are TRBV7-3 and TRBJ2-1; no firm D call. Germline CDR1 is SGHTA and CDR2 is FQGTGA. The V and J ends lost 5 bases and 7 bases respectively, with 12 bases between them. The length of the CDR3 is 13 residues. CDR3 nucleotide sequence: TGTGCCAGCAGCGCTTCACCCCCTAATGAGCAGTTCTTC. Its protein product is CASSASPPNEQFF. The complete variable domain, with remaining parts taken from reference TRBV7-3 and TRBJ2-1, reads GAGVSQTPSNKVTEKGKYVELRCDPISGHTALYWYRQSLGQGPEFLIYFQGTGAADDSGLPNDRFFAVRPEGSVSTLKIQRTERGDSAVYLCASSASPPNEQFFGPGTRLTVL.

The chain carries TRBV4-2 and TRBJ1-2; no definite D call. The CDR3 sequence is 17 residues long. Trimming removed 1 base at V and 1 base at J, with 16 bases between. Germline loops: CDR1 LGHNA, CDR2 YNFKEQ. The CDR3 spells CASSQAARQDYNYGYTF. The CDR3 bases are TGTGCCAGCAGCCAAGCGGCCAGACAAGATTATAACTATGGCTACACCTTC.

The rearrangement links TRBV18 to TRBJ2-1, with 16 bases that match TRBD2. Germline V CDR1 and CDR2: KGHSH, LQKENI. The CDR3 is 17 amino acids. V was clipped by 6 bases and J by 3 bases; unmatched bases: 5. The CDR3 spells CASSGLAGGQVYNEQFF. CDR3 coding DNA: TGTGCCAGCTCGGGACTAGCGGGGGGGCAGGTCTACAATGAGCAGTTCTTC. Supplemented by reference TRBV18 and TRBJ2-1, the full variable domain reads NAGVMQNPRHLVRRRGQEARLRCSPMKGHSHVYWYRQLPEEGLKFMVYLQKENIIDESGMPKERFSAEFPKEGPSILRIQQVVRGDSAAYFCASSGLAGGQVYNEQFFGPGTRLTVL.

The chain links TRBV6-5 to TRBJ2-1; 12 bases line up with TRBD2. V dropped 4 bases and J dropped 10; count of bases not matched to a gene: 11. Germline V gene data show CDR1 as MNHEY and CDR2 as SVGAGI. The CDR3 runs to 16 residues. This chain's CDR3 is CASSLRSSGGAGEQFF. CDR3 sequence (DNA): TGTGCCAGCAGTTTAAGATCTAGCGGGGGGGCCGGGGAGCAGTTCTTC.

This chain connects TRBV5-1 to TRBJ2-2; 8 bases map to TRBD1. Germline-derived CDR1 and CDR2 are SGHRS and YFSETQ. The CDR3 has 15 amino acids. With V trimmed by 2 bases and J by 6 bases, 6 bases remained unmatched. The CDR3 is CASSLPRGHSGELFF. The CDR3 DNA reads as TGCGCCAGCAGCTTACCCAGGGGGCATTCCGGGGAGCTGTTTTTT.

The DNA for the CDR3 is TGTGCCAGCAGTCCCTTGGGAGGGGACTATGGCTACACCTTC. This sequence encodes CASSPLGGDYGYTF. The gene calls are TRBV6-5 and TRBJ1-2; a possible D gene is TRBD1 (5 bases). The CDR3 runs 14 residues. V lost 5 bases and J lost 3, with 13 bases in between. Germline CDR1 reads MNHEY; CDR2 reads SVGAGI.

The CDR3 DNA follows: TGTGCCAGTAGTCCCAGAGGGCAGACCTACGAGCAGTACTTC. It specifies CASSPRGQTYEQYF. The chain has TRBV19 and TRBJ2-7, with a weak D call TRBD2 (5 bases). Trimming removed 5 bases at V and 2 bases at J, with 13 bases between. The CDR3 runs to 14 residues. Germline CDR1 is LNHDA and CDR2 is SQIVND (reference sequence).

J is TRBJ2-2 and V is TRBV7-9; D is possibly TRBD1 (6 bases). The V gene lost 7 bases and the J gene lost 0 bases, with 9 bases spanning the gap. There are 14 residues in the CDR3. Germline assignment: CDR1 SEHNR and CDR2 FQNEAQ (reference sequence). CDR3 in DNA: TGTGCCAGCACCGGGACATCGAACACCGGGGAGCTGTTTTTT. This gives the protein CASTGTSNTGELFF.

V is TRBV7-2 and J is TRBJ1-5; D is uncertain. Looked up from germline, CDR1 is SGHTA and CDR2 is FQGNSA. The V end lost 0 bases, the J end lost 6 bases, and 6 bases lay between the germline ends. The CDR3 is 13 residues long. CDR3 DNA: TGTGCCAGCAGCTTAGCGAGCCGTCAGCCCCAGCATTTT. Its translation is CASSLASRQPQHF.

The chain employs TRBV21-1 and TRBJ1-4; whether TRBD1, the table's D call, matches the DNA was not checked. TRBV21-1 counts as a pseudogene. This CDR3 has 14 amino acids. The DNA for the CDR3 is TGTGCCAGCAGCTGGGACAGGGTGAATGAAAAACTGTTTTTT. This translates into CASSWDRVNEKLFF.

The CDR3 protein is CASSVAGYNEQFF. CDR3 bases: TGTGCCAGCAGTGTCGCCGGGTACAATGAGCAGTTCTTC. The genes are TRBV6-4 and TRBJ2-1; D is unclear. Trimming removed 4 bases at V and 4 bases at J, with 8 bases between. CDR3 size: 13 residues. The germline gives CDR1 MRHNA, CDR2 SNTAGT.

The rearrangement joins TRBV19 to TRBJ2-7; D gene unclear. Germline V gives CDR1 LNHDA, CDR2 SQIVND (reference sequence). CDR3 length: 14 amino acids. The germline V and J ends were trimmed by 3 bases and 4 bases, with 13 bases remaining between them. CDR3: CASSIFPGNYEQYF. The CDR3 nucleotides are TGTGCCAGTAGTATCTTTCCAGGCAATTACGAGCAGTACTTC.

This clone was counted between two and nine times. This chain connects TRBV2 to TRBJ2-1; perhaps TRBD2 as D (6 bases). Germline CDR1 and CDR2: SNHLY and FYNNEI. V lost 6 bases, J lost 2 bases, and 11 bases lay in between. This CDR3 contains 14 residues. CDR3 coding DNA: TGTGCCAGCAGGGGACTCCAGACCTACAATGAGCAGTTCTTC. Translating gives CASRGLQTYNEQFF.

V and J are TRBV11-1 and TRBJ1-2; tentatively, D is TRBD1 (6 bases). This CDR3 has 14 amino acids. The germline gives CDR1 SGHAT, CDR2 FQDESV (reference sequence). V dropped 5 bases and J dropped 1 base, with 11 bases sitting between them. The DNA of the CDR3 is TGTGCCAGCAGCGCCCGGGACAATAACTATGGCTACACCTTC. Encoded protein: CASSARDNNYGYTF. Full variable domain (remainder filled in from reference TRBV11-1 and TRBJ1-2): EAEVAQSPRYKITEKSQAVAFWCDPISGHATLYWYRQILGQGPELLVQFQDESVVDDSQLPKDRFSAERLKGVDSTLKIQPAELGDSAMYLCASSARDNNYGYTFGSGTRLTVV.

J is TRBJ2-7 and V is TRBV29-1; TRBD2 is a possible D gene (5 bases). The V gene's germline CDR1 is SQVTM and CDR2 ANQGSEA. The CDR3 loop spans 13 amino acids. V was shortened by 6 bases and J by 3 bases, with 15 bases between the two germline ends. This CDR3 reads CSVSAGHYYEQYF. The CDR3 DNA sequence: TGCAGCGTATCCGCGGGCCACTACTACGAGCAGTACTTC.

This chain links TRBV7-9 with TRBJ2-3; D is unresolved. Looked up from germline, CDR1 is SEHNR and CDR2 is FQNEAQ (reference sequence). CDR3 length equals 14 residues. V gave up 5 bases and J gave up 1 base, with 10 bases separating them. The chain's CDR3 is CASSDERGTDTQYF. CDR3 in DNA: TGTGCCAGCAGCGACGAGCGTGGCACAGATACGCAGTATTTT.